This TCR beta chain stems from a study of T cells expressing NK-cell markers. TCRdb re-called the 5' RACE reads, yielding one record per CDR3 amino acid sequence without DNA. The listing records 500,000 or so distinct CDR3 sequences. As regards this clonotype: Antigen specificity is unknown.

Germline V CDR1 and CDR2: MNHEY, SVGEGT. This CDR3 region has 15 residues. General study findings and limits: In several donors, dominant CD3+CD56+NKG2C+ clones formed roughly 1.0-7.0% of CD8+ cells. These clonotypes additionally ranked first within the CD3+CD56-NKG2C+ fraction of four donors. Evidence did not settle whether expanded NKG2C+ T cell clones targeted HCMV.

The V gene is TRBV6-2 or TRBV6-3, the J gene TRBJ2-7. This TCR was recovered from a man younger than 35 in good health. The specimen sequenced was blood T cells: a sorted CD56 or NKG2C T cell subset, CD4+ or CD8+ T cells, or bulk PBMC T cells (not recorded which). CDR3 amino acids: CASSYSAASSYEQYF.